The 13 T cell receptor beta chains presented below share a single source sample, sequenced in a study of T cell changes during pregnancy in multiple sclerosis. This table comes from immunoSEQ multiplex PCR, and its TCRdb copy is limited to in-frame clones, with some not included. The sample has 40,000 to 45,000 clones, roughly 90% seen once. This specimen was CD4+ T cells from peripheral blood mononuclear cells, taken before pregnancy. The origin of the receptors is a female donor with multiple sclerosis, enrolled in a pregnancy study.

The chain carries TRBV27 and TRBJ1-2, with D perhaps matching TRBD1 (5 bases). CDR1 is MNHEY, CDR2 SMNVEV, per germline (reference sequence). The CDR3 totals 16 residues. Trimming shortened V by 0 bases and J by 0 bases, and 11 bases separated the two germline ends. The CDR3: CASSLSVRVANYGYTF. For the CDR3, the DNA is TGTGCCAGCAGTTTATCTGTCAGGGTAGCTAACTATGGCTACACCTTC.

CDR3 sequence: CASSEQGPNQPQHF. CDR3 nucleotides: TGTGCCAGTAGTGAGCAGGGGCCCAATCAGCCCCAGCATTTT. The V and J genes are TRBV19 and TRBJ1-5, with a tentative D call TRBD1 (6 bases). Germline V gives CDR1 LNHDA, CDR2 SQIVND (reference sequence). V was trimmed by 5 bases and J by 3 bases, leaving 11 bases between them. This CDR3 is 14 amino acids long.

This rearrangement joins TRBV7-6 to TRBJ1-3; D unresolved. V shed 4 bases and J shed 1 base, with 11 bases lying between them. There are 15 residues in the CDR3. Germline assignment: CDR1 SGHVS and CDR2 FNYEAQ. The CDR3, as DNA: TGTGCCAGCAGCTCCCCCCCGAGGTCTGGAAACACCATATATTTT. It specifies CASSSPPRSGNTIYF. The whole variable domain, remainder taken from reference TRBV7-6 and TRBJ1-3, is GAGVSQSPRYKVTKRGQDVALRCDPISGHVSLYWYRQALGQGPEFLTYFNYEAQQDKSGLPNDRFSAERPEGSISTLTIQRTEQRDSAMYRCASSSPPRSGNTIYFGEGSWLTVV.

The CDR3 reads CATSREGQGYEQYF. The CDR3 DNA follows: TGTGCCACCAGCAGAGAAGGACAGGGCTACGAGCAGTACTTC. The chain is built from TRBV15 and TRBJ2-7; 8 bases align to TRBD1. Trimming cost V 0 bases and J 3 bases; bases outside gene matches: 1. This CDR3 spans 14 amino acids. Germline lookup yields CDR1 LNHNV and CDR2 YYDKDF (reference sequence).

The rearrangement uses TRBV19 and TRBJ2-3; 13 bases are shared with TRBD2. The CDR3 length is 19 residues. V shed 5 bases, J shed 2 bases, and the junction held 13 bases outside the gene matches. The germline gives CDR1 LNHDA, CDR2 SQIVND (reference sequence). The CDR3 spells CASSSLGTSGATFTDTQYF. The CDR3 bases are TGTGCCAGTAGTTCCTTGGGGACTAGCGGGGCGACATTCACAGATACGCAGTATTTT. Combining the CDR3 with reference TRBV19 and TRBJ2-3 gives the whole variable domain DGGITQSPKYLFRKEGQNVTLSCEQNLNHDAMYWYRQDPGQGLRLIYYSQIVNDFQKGDIAEGYSVSREKKESFPLTVTSAQKNPTAFYLCASSSLGTSGATFTDTQYFGPGTRLTVL.

The chain has TRBV18 and TRBJ2-7; D remains unclear. This CDR3 is built from 13 residues. The germline CDR1 and CDR2 sequences are KGHSH and LQKENI. Deletions cut 2 bases from V and 4 bases from J, with 9 bases between. The CDR3 spells CASSPKTGYEQYF. CDR3 DNA: TGTGCCAGCTCACCAAAGACTGGTTACGAGCAGTACTTC.

The V gene is TRBV4-1, the J gene TRBJ2-5; 8 bases agree with TRBD1. Trimming removed 0 bases from V and 0 bases from J; junction bases left unmatched: 9. Germline CDR1 reads MGHRA; CDR2 reads YSYEKL. The CDR3 totals 18 residues. DNA for the CDR3: TGCGCCAGCAGCCAAGACGAGACAGGGGCGGGGAACCAAGAGACCCAGTACTTC. Its translation: CASSQDETGAGNQETQYF.

The CDR3 region is CASSPEGAGDTQYF. The DNA of the CDR3 is TGTGCCAGCAGCCCCGAGGGGGCTGGAGATACGCAGTATTTT. The genes are TRBV11-3 and TRBJ2-3, with TRBD1 matching over 7 bases. The CDR3 loop spans 14 amino acids. Germline V CDR1 and CDR2: SGHNT, YENEEA. J lost 5 bases, V lost 5 bases, and 7 bases had no gene match.

A few counts support this clone. The chain couples TRBV4-2 to TRBJ1-1; D is undetermined. Germline CDR1 is LGHNA and CDR2 is YNFKEQ. Trimming shortened V by 1 base and J by 2 bases, and 11 bases separated the two germline ends. The length of the CDR3 is 15 residues. The CDR3 bases are TGTGCCAGCAGCCAAGTGCGAACAGCAAACACTGAAGCTTTCTTT. It is translated as CASSQVRTANTEAFF.

This sequence joins TRBV7-7 and TRBJ2-1; possible D gene TRBD2, 7 bases. The CDR3 is 14 amino acids. Trimming removed 3 bases at V and 7 bases at J, with 13 bases between. Looked up from germline, CDR1 is SSHAT and CDR2 is FNYEAQ (reference sequence). In DNA, the CDR3 is TGTGCCAGCAGCTTGGGGGGGCCAGGGAATGAGCAGTTCTTC. Translation: CASSLGGPGNEQFF.

J is TRBJ2-1 and V is TRBV2; D gene ambiguous. CDR3 length: 17 amino acids. Germline CDR1 reads SNHLY; CDR2 reads FYNNEI. The ends were cut back, 4 bases at V and 0 bases at J, with 16 bases in the middle. Written as DNA, the CDR3 is TGTGCCAGCAGTGCTGGGCTCGTACTTCTCTCCTACAATGAGCAGTTCTTC. Encoded protein: CASSAGLVLLSYNEQFF.

The rearrangement uses TRBV6-1 and TRBJ2-3, with D hard to call. Trimming took off 10 bases at V and 0 bases at J, with 11 bases between the two ends. The CDR3 contains 13 residues. CDR1 and CDR2 (germline): MNHNS, SASEGT. In DNA form, the CDR3 reads TGTGCCATATCGGTCCCTAGCACAGATACGCAGTATTTT. As protein: CAISVPSTDTQYF.

The chain has TRBV2 and TRBJ2-1; 11 bases fit TRBD2. CDR1 is SNHLY, CDR2 FYNNEI, per germline. The CDR3 covers 15 residues. V lost 7 bases and J lost 7; bases outside the gene matches: 9. CDR3: CASTGTSGTDNEQFF. The CDR3 nucleotides read TGTGCCAGCACCGGGACTAGCGGAACCGATAATGAGCAGTTCTTC.